These 28 T cell receptor beta chains came from one sample sequenced in a study of PD-1 blockade in classical Hodgkin lymphoma. Each patient relapsed following autologous stem cell transplantation, and prior brentuximab vedotin exposure differed. The assay was immunoSEQ multiplex PCR, and TCRdb's table has in-frame clones only and misses some. The repertoire has 55,000 to 75,000 clones, 71% of them found once; the top ten carry over 7.5%. Sequencing was performed on peripheral blood mononuclear cells (PBMCs), taken before the second cycle of nivolumab. The receptors come from a human donor with classical Hodgkin lymphoma.

The CDR3 loop reads CASRVATSNAEAFF. The CDR3 nucleotides read TGCGCCAGCAGGGTGGCGACGAGCAACGCTGAAGCTTTCTTT. V usage is TRBV5-1 and J usage is TRBJ1-1; unclear D gene. This CDR3 region has 14 residues. The germline CDR1 and CDR2 sequences are SGHRS and YFSETQ. Trimming took 5 bases from V and 6 from J, leaving 17 bases between them.

This clone was recorded a few times. This chain joins TRBV5-1 and TRBJ2-7; D uncertain. Germline assignment: CDR1 SGHRS and CDR2 YFSETQ. The V and J ends lost 2 bases and 6 bases respectively, with 18 bases between them. This CDR3 has 15 residues. The CDR3, as DNA: TGCGCCAGCAGCTTTGTCCAAAACCGTCTTCTCGAGCAGTACTTC. Translating it yields CASSFVQNRLLEQYF.

This sequence joins TRBV10-3 and TRBJ2-5; D gene unclear. Germline-derived CDR1 and CDR2 are ENHRY and SYGVKD. The CDR3 contains 13 residues. Trimming removed 0 bases at V and 4 bases at J, with 6 bases between. CDR3 amino acids: CAISESQVETQYF. The CDR3, as DNA: TGTGCCATCAGTGAGTCGCAAGTAGAGACCCAGTACTTC.

The chain uses TRBV6-5 and TRBJ1-6, with 7 positions matching TRBD1. Germline CDR1 is MNHEY and CDR2 is SVGAGI. Trimming at V came to 7 bases and at J to 7 bases, leaving 4 bases not matched to a gene. The CDR3 loop spans 13 amino acids. The CDR3 protein is CASMGQLNSPLHF. In DNA form, the CDR3 reads TGTGCCAGCATGGGACAGTTAAATTCACCCCTCCACTTT.

This clone was seen a few times. The chain has TRBV6-5 and TRBJ1-4; TRBD1 matches at 7 bases. V was clipped by 5 bases and J by 7 bases; unmatched bases: 4. This CDR3 region has 13 residues. Looked up from germline, CDR1 is MNHEY and CDR2 is SVGAGI. The CDR3 here is CASSTGAGEKLFF. CDR3 in DNA: TGTGCCAGCAGTACAGGGGCGGGTGAAAAACTGTTTTTT.

The CDR3 sequence: CASSPRTSGSADTQYF. CDR3 nucleotide sequence: TGTGCCAGCAGCCCCCGGACTAGCGGGAGTGCAGATACGCAGTATTTT. This rearrangement joins TRBV5-4 to TRBJ2-3, with 13 bases lining up with TRBD2. After removal of 4 bases from V and 4 bases from J, the junction contained 6 bases not matched to a gene. The CDR3 has 16 amino acids. CDR1 is SGHNT, CDR2 YYREEE, per germline (reference sequence). Together with reference TRBV5-4 and TRBJ2-3, the CDR3 gives the full variable domain: ETGVTQSPTHLIKTRGQQVTLRCSSQSGHNTVSWYQQALGQGPQFIFQYYREEENGRGNFPPRFSGLQFPNYSSELNVNALELDDSALYLCASSPRTSGSADTQYFGPGTRLTVL.

In DNA form, the CDR3 reads TGTGCCAGCAGCCGAGGGAGTTCATGGGTTGAAGCTTTCTTT. Its protein is CASSRGSSWVEAFF. The chain combines TRBV11-2 with TRBJ1-1; unclear D gene. Trimming stripped 5 bases from V and 7 bases from J, with 17 bases between. The CDR3 has 14 residues. Germline loops: CDR1 SGHAT, CDR2 FQNNGV.

The rearrangement links TRBV11-1 to TRBJ1-1, with 7 nucleotides matching TRBD1. Germline CDR1 SGHAT, CDR2 FQDESV (reference sequence). V was pared by 4 bases and J by 0 bases, with 11 bases of the junction left unmatched. The CDR3 runs 17 residues. The DNA for the CDR3 is TGTGCCAGCAGCTCCCGCCGGGGACAGCCTATGAACACTGAAGCTTTCTTT. This gives the protein CASSSRRGQPMNTEAFF. Full variable domain (missing parts from reference TRBV11-1 and TRBJ1-1): EAEVAQSPRYKITEKSQAVAFWCDPISGHATLYWYRQILGQGPELLVQFQDESVVDDSQLPKDRFSAERLKGVDSTLKIQPAELGDSAMYLCASSSRRGQPMNTEAFFGQGTRLTVV.

The chain combines TRBV5-8 with TRBJ2-6, with D possibly TRBD1 on 6 matching bases. CDR1 SGHTS and CDR2 YDEGEE come from the germline V gene. Trimming left V 3 bases short and J 2 bases short, with 9 bases between. The CDR3 runs to 15 residues. The CDR3 sequence: CASSSRQAGANVLTF. The DNA for the CDR3 is TGTGCCAGCAGCTCTCGACAGGCTGGGGCCAACGTCCTGACTTTC.

This rearrangement joins TRBV9 to TRBJ2-2; D is unresolved. Germline V gives CDR1 SGDLS, CDR2 YYNGEE. CDR3 size: 15 residues. The V gene lost 2 bases and the J gene lost 1 base, with 9 bases spanning the gap. CDR3: CASSVRIGNTGELFF. For the CDR3, the DNA is TGTGCCAGCAGCGTCCGGATAGGGAACACCGGGGAGCTGTTTTTT.

The table lists this clone with a few counts. The chain joins TRBV28 to TRBJ2-1; TRBD1 agrees at 11 bases. After removal of 5 bases from V and 8 bases from J, the junction contained 14 bases not matched to a gene. Per the germline V gene, CDR1 is MDHEN and CDR2 is SYDVKM. The CDR3 consists of 17 residues. CDR3 in amino acids: CASSPISGTGGEDEQFF. The CDR3 DNA reads as TGTGCCAGCAGTCCAATCTCCGGGACAGGGGGGGAAGATGAGCAGTTCTTC.

V and J are TRBV5-5 and TRBJ1-1; D is ambiguous. Germline loops: CDR1 SGHKS, CDR2 YYEKEE (reference sequence). The length of the CDR3 is 12 residues. V was clipped by 0 bases and J by 7 bases, with 7 bases between them. The CDR3 DNA is TGTGCCAGCAGCTTGGTGCCAATTGAAGCTTTCTTT. Translated: CASSLVPIEAFF.

V is TRBV13 and J is TRBJ2-7; no reliable D call. Germline V gene lookup returns CDR1 PRHDT and CDR2 FYEKMQ (reference sequence). V shed 1 base and J shed 5 bases, with 6 bases lying between them. The CDR3 length is 12 residues. In DNA, the CDR3 is TGTGCCAGCAGCTTAGTAGGTAACGAGCAGTACTTC. Residues: CASSLVGNEQYF.

This clone was recorded a few times. The chain is built from TRBV30 and TRBJ1-2, with TRBD1 matching 9 bases. The CDR3 loop spans 13 amino acids. The V gene's germline CDR1 is GTSNPN and CDR2 SVGIG (reference sequence). The V and J ends lost 3 bases and 4 bases, in that order; junction bases with no gene match: 3. CDR3 sequence reads: CAWRQGAGYGYTF. In DNA, the CDR3 is TGTGCCTGGAGACAGGGGGCGGGCTATGGCTACACCTTC.

The CDR3 loop is CASSVGGASSYNEQFF. In nucleotides, the CDR3 is TGTGCCAGCAGCGTAGGGGGGGCTTCCTCCTACAATGAGCAGTTCTTC. The rearrangement uses TRBV9 and TRBJ2-1; D possibly matches TRBD1 or TRBD2 (6 bases each). V was clipped by 0 bases and J by 0 bases, with 10 bases between them. CDR3 size: 16 residues. Germline CDR1 is SGDLS and CDR2 is YYNGEE. Looking up the rest from reference TRBV9 and TRBJ2-1 gives the full variable domain: DSGVTQTPKHLITATGQRVTLRCSPRSGDLSVYWYQQSLDQGLQFLIQYYNGEERAKGNILERFSAQQFPDLHSELNLSSLELGDSALYFCASSVGGASSYNEQFFGPGTRLTVL.

In DNA, the CDR3 is TGTGCCAGCAGCCCCTCCGACAGGCCTAATGAGCAGTTCTTC. Encoded protein: CASSPSDRPNEQFF. The chain has TRBV11-1 and TRBJ2-1; a possible D gene is TRBD1 (6 bases). Per germline, CDR1 SGHAT and CDR2 FQDESV (reference sequence). V shed 5 bases and J shed 7 bases, with 15 bases lying between them. CDR3 length equals 14 residues.

The J gene is TRBJ2-7, the V gene TRBV11-2; no firm D call. Germline loops: CDR1 SGHAT, CDR2 FQNNGV. With 6 bases removed from V and 3 bases from J, the gap between germline ends came to 6 bases. CDR3 length equals 11 residues. Here the CDR3 DNA reads TGTGCCAGCAGGTTAATCTACGAGCAGTACTTC. Its translation: CASRLIYEQYF.

The chain recombines TRBV27 with TRBJ2-7; 7 positions agree with TRBD1. The V gene end was trimmed by 8 bases and the J gene end by 4 bases; junction bases not matched to a gene: 5. The CDR3 length is 12 residues. Germline CDR1 is MNHEY and CDR2 is SMNVEV (reference sequence). The CDR3: CASWDRPYEQYF. The CDR3 DNA follows: TGTGCCAGCTGGGACAGACCTTACGAGCAGTACTTC.

This sequence joins TRBV30 and TRBJ2-6; no clear D. The CDR3 is made up of 15 amino acids. Germline CDR1 is GTSNPN and CDR2 is SVGIG (reference sequence). Trimming removed 1 base at V and 0 bases at J, with 7 bases between. The DNA of the CDR3 is TGTGCCTGGAGTGGGGTGTTCTCTGGGGCCAACGTCCTGACTTTC. Its protein is CAWSGVFSGANVLTF.

This chain connects TRBV18 to TRBJ1-5, with a possible D match to TRBD1 (5 bases). CDR3 length equals 13 residues. CDR1 and CDR2 from the germline V gene are KGHSH and LQKENI. V was pared by 2 bases and J by 7 bases, with 9 bases between. The CDR3 reads CASSPFEGQPQHF. The DNA for the CDR3 is TGTGCCAGCTCACCATTTGAGGGGCAGCCCCAGCATTTT.

This clone occurred a few times. This chain links TRBV5-6 with TRBJ2-1, with D possibly TRBD2 on 6 matching bases. V was trimmed by 6 bases and J by 6 bases, leaving 22 bases between them. The V gene's germline CDR1 is SGHDT and CDR2 YYEEEE. The CDR3 extends over 16 amino acids. CDR3 loop: CASTPFPGAGSNEQFF. DNA for the CDR3: TGTGCCAGCACCCCTTTCCCGGGAGCTGGGAGCAATGAGCAGTTCTTC. Full variable domain (missing parts from reference TRBV5-6 and TRBJ2-1): DAGVTQSPTHLIKTRGQQVTLRCSPKSGHDTVSWYQQALGQGPQFIFQYYEEEERQRGNFPDRFSGHQFPNYSSELNVNALLLGDSALYLCASTPFPGAGSNEQFFGPGTRLTVL.

The V call is TRBV12-5, the J call TRBJ1-2; 7 nucleotides align to TRBD1. J lost 2 bases, V lost 7 bases, and 7 bases had no gene match. Germline V CDR1 and CDR2: LGHNT, FRNRAP. The CDR3 consists of 14 residues. The CDR3 spells CASATRDRNYGYTF. CDR3 in DNA: TGTGCTAGTGCGACCAGGGACAGAAACTATGGCTACACCTTC. The variable domain in full, with the rest retrieved from reference TRBV12-5 and TRBJ1-2, is DARVTQTPRHKVTEMGQEVTMRCQPILGHNTVFWYRQTMMQGLELLAYFRNRAPLDDSGMPKDRFSAEMPDATLATLKIQPSEPRDSAVYFCASATRDRNYGYTFGSGTRLTVV.

This clone has just a few counts. The chain has TRBV6-7 and TRBJ1-1; D is undetermined. TRBV6-7 is labeled an ORF, and its function is uncertain. Trimming left V 7 bases short and J 0 bases short, with 12 bases between. This CDR3 comprises 14 residues. CDR3 protein: CASKIGRMNTEAFF. The CDR3 region has the DNA TGTGCCAGCAAGATAGGTCGTATGAACACTGAAGCTTTCTTT.

As DNA, the CDR3 is TGTGCCAGCAGTTTGGTTGGCCCTGGGGAGCAGTACTTC. Protein product: CASSLVGPGEQYF. The chain is built from TRBV11-3 and TRBJ2-7, with D unresolved. Germline V gene lookup returns CDR1 SGHNT and CDR2 YENEEA. V was clipped by 6 bases and J by 7 bases, with 16 bases between them. The CDR3 length is 13 residues. Complete variable domain (other parts from reference TRBV11-3 and TRBJ2-7): EAGVVQSPRYKIIEKKQPVAFWCNPISGHNTLYWYLQNLGQGPELLIRYENEEAVDDSQLPKDRFSAERLKGVDSTLKIQPAELGDSAVYLCASSLVGPGEQYFGPGTRLTVT.

The V gene is TRBV27, the J gene TRBJ1-1; unclear D gene. Germline CDR1 is MNHEY and CDR2 is SMNVEV (reference sequence). V lost 2 bases to trimming and J lost 1 base, with 5 bases between them. The CDR3 extends over 13 amino acids. CDR3 sequence (DNA): TGTGCCAGCAGTTTAGGCAGGAACACTGAAGCTTTCTTT. Protein sequence: CASSLGRNTEAFF.

In this sample, this clone turned up once. J is TRBJ2-1 and V is TRBV2, with 9 bases matching TRBD2. V trimming: 1 base; J trimming: 3 bases; junction bases outside the gene matches: 7. Germline V CDR1 and CDR2: SNHLY, FYNNEI. This CDR3 comprises 17 residues. The CDR3 DNA reads as TGTGCCAGCAGTGAAGACGGAGAGACTAGCGGCTACAATGAGCAGTTCTTC. Its translation: CASSEDGETSGYNEQFF.

The rearrangement links TRBV5-1 to TRBJ1-2, with D uncertain. Trimming pared 1 base from V and 0 bases from J, leaving 7 bases between. Germline CDR1 and CDR2: SGHRS and YFSETQ. The length of the CDR3 is 14 residues. Written as DNA, the CDR3 is TGCGCCAGCAGCTTGCTGGAGGCTAACTATGGCTACACCTTC. Protein sequence: CASSLLEANYGYTF.

V is TRBV18 and J is TRBJ1-6, with TRBD1 as a possible D gene (6 bases). CDR1 and CDR2 (germline): KGHSH, LQKENI. The germline V and J ends were trimmed by 5 bases and 6 bases, with 11 bases remaining between them. This CDR3 contains 14 residues. The CDR3 DNA follows: TGTGCCAGCTCAATGGGACAATTTAATTCACCCCTCCACTTT. This translates into CASSMGQFNSPLHF.